Listed below are T cell receptor beta chains from one sample, sequenced in a study of control samples from healthy donors and cancer patients. Some clones are missing from TCRdb's copy, which holds only in-frame ones; the method was immunoSEQ multiplex PCR. Altogether 150,000 to 200,000 clones are present, approximately 90% being singletons, with the ten largest covering around 12%. What was sequenced was blood. The receptors shown here come from a man aged 30 to 39 in good health. Both conserved end residues are part of each CDR3. The order of the fields is D gene, clone size, V gene, J gene, CDR3 DNA, CDR3 protein. D genes are given only for firm matches. For some rows the clone size is stated as once, few or many, or as a class when expanded; others skip it.

>-|-|TRBV7-7|TRBJ2-3
TGTGCCAGCAGCTTAAATCCCCCAGATACGCAGTATTTT
CASSLNPPDTQYF
>TRBD1|-|TRBV5-1|TRBJ1-2
TGCGCCAGCAGCTTGGGGTTTGACAGGGACGATGGCTACACCTTC
CASSLGFDRDDGYTF
>-|-|TRBV18|TRBJ1-6
TGTGCCAGCTCAGCAGGGATTTCACCCCTCCACTTT
CASSAGISPLHF
>TRBD1|-|TRBV11-2|TRBJ1-2
TGTGCCAGCAGCTTCCGTCGTTCTAGGTGGGGACAGAACTATGGCTACACCTTC
CASSFRRSRWGQNYGYTF
>-|-|TRBV7-9|TRBJ1-2
TGTGCCAGCAGCGACCCCCAACATGGCTACACCTTC
CASSDPQHGYTF
>-|-|TRBV7-3|TRBJ1-3
TGTGCCAGCAGCTTCCCAGGGTACCACTCTGGAAACACCATATATTTT
CASSFPGYHSGNTIYF
>-|-|TRBV19|TRBJ1-4
TGTGCCAGTAGCACCGGGACCCATAATGAAAAACTGTTTTTT
CASSTGTHNEKLFF
>-|few|TRBV3-1/TRBV3-2|TRBJ2-2
TGTGCCAGCAGCATCCCAGCCGGGGAGCTGTTTTTT
CASSIPAGELFF
>TRBD1|few|TRBV7-9|TRBJ1-2
TGTGCCAGCAGCTCCACAGGGGGCATCTATGGCTACACCTTC
CASSSTGGIYGYTF
>TRBD1|-|TRBV24-1|TRBJ1-5
TGTGCCGTCCGGGACAGGGAGGATCAGCCCCAGCATTTT
CAVRDREDQPQHF
>-|few|TRBV24-1|TRBJ2-1
TGTGCCTCCCGCGCGGGCAACAATGAGCAGTTCTTC
CASRAGNNEQFF
>-|-|TRBV6-5|TRBJ2-3
TGTGCCAGCAGTTACTTAACCACAGATACGCAGTATTTT
CASSYLTTDTQYF
>-|-|TRBV28|TRBJ1-6
TGTGCCAGCAGTTGGGCCGGAGCATATTCACCCCTCCACTTT
CASSWAGAYSPLHF
>-|-|TRBV3-1/TRBV3-2|TRBJ1-2
TGTGCCAGCAGCCGGGGGACACCAATTACTAACTATGGCTACACCTTC
CASSRGTPITNYGYTF
>-|-|TRBV7-6|TRBJ2-6
TGTGCCAGCAGCTTCGATAGGCGCTCTGGGGCCAACGTCCTGACTTTC
CASSFDRRSGANVLTF
>-|-|TRBV18|TRBJ2-7
TGTGCCAGCTCACCACCGGGGCAGACCCCCTACGAGCAGTACTTC
CASSPPGQTPYEQYF
>-|-|TRBV19|TRBJ2-5
TGTGCCAGTAGTACCAAACGGCAAGAGACCCAGTACTTC
CASSTKRQETQYF
>TRBD1|once|TRBV15|TRBJ2-7
TGTGCCACCAGCAGCCGGGACAGACCGTACGAGCAGTACTTC
CATSSRDRPYEQYF
>TRBD1|once|TRBV7-9|TRBJ1-5
TGTGCCAGCAGCCAAGACAGGGAGGAAGCGCCCCAGCATTTT
CASSQDREEAPQHF
>-|-|TRBV2|TRBJ1-6
TGTGCCAGTCGAGGGAATGGTTCACCCCTCCACTTT
CASRGNGSPLHF
>TRBD1|once|TRBV30|TRBJ1-1
TGTGCCTGGGGGACAGAGCGAGCTTTCTTT
CAWGTERAFF
>TRBD1|-|TRBV4-3|TRBJ2-5
TGCGCCAGCAGCCAAAACGCCAGGGGGACGGAGACCCAGTACTTC
CASSQNARGTETQYF
>-|-|TRBV7-2|TRBJ1-3
TGTGCCAGCAGCTTAGAGGCAGGGAGCCCATCAAACACCATATATTTT
CASSLEAGSPSNTIYF
>-|-|TRBV29-1|TRBJ2-7
TGCAGCGTTGAAACTCAGGGGTACGAGCAGTACTTC
CSVETQGYEQYF
>-|-|TRBV14|TRBJ2-7
TGTGCCAGCAGCCAGTCCGTGAGCTCCTACGAGCAGTACTTC
CASSQSVSSYEQYF
>-|-|TRBV5-4|TRBJ2-1
TGTGCCAGCAGCTTGGATGGTCTCAACGAGCAGTTCTTC
CASSLDGLNEQFF
>-|-|TRBV5-3|TRBJ2-2
TGTGCCAGAAGTGACATTTGGACAGAAAAATCCACCGGGGAGCTGTTTTTT
CARSDIWTEKSTGELFF
>-|-|TRBV19|TRBJ1-2
TGTGCCAGTGGTGTGGGGCAAGGACTCCCTGACTATGGCTACACCTTC
CASGVGQGLPDYGYTF
>TRBD1|-|TRBV5-4|TRBJ2-5
TGTGCCAGCAGCTTGGGACAGGGCCAAGAGACCCAGTACTTC
CASSLGQGQETQYF
>-|-|TRBV5-4|TRBJ2-6
TGTGCCAGCAGCCGGGGACCGGACTCTGGGGCCAACGTCCTGACTTTC
CASSRGPDSGANVLTF
>TRBD1|-|TRBV19|TRBJ2-7
TGTGCCAGTAGTACCGACAGGGTCCGCGAGCAGTACTTC
CASSTDRVREQYF
>-|once|TRBV11-2|TRBJ1-2
TGTGCCAGCAGCTTAGATCCTTGGGGGCGCGACTATGGCTACACCTTC
CASSLDPWGRDYGYTF
>-|-|TRBV7-2|TRBJ1-4
TGTGCCAGCAGCCTCACGCAAGTTTTTCGGGGAAATGAAAAACTGTTTTTT
CASSLTQVFRGNEKLFF
>-|few|TRBV12-3/TRBV12-4|TRBJ1-5
TGTGCCAGCAGTTATAGCAATCAGCCCCAGCATTTT
CASSYSNQPQHF
>TRBD1|-|TRBV4-1|TRBJ2-7
TGCGCCAGCAGCCAAAGTGGAGCAGGGGGCTGGTACGAGCAGTACTTC
CASSQSGAGGWYEQYF
>-|-|TRBV5-8|TRBJ1-5
TGTGCCAGCAGCTCGGAGCCGCCCCAGCATTTT
CASSSEPPQHF
>TRBD1|-|TRBV3-1/TRBV3-2|TRBJ1-4
TGTGCCAGCAGCCGCAACGCCGGGACAGGGAATGAAAAACTGTTTTTT
CASSRNAGTGNEKLFF
>TRBD1|-|TRBV19|TRBJ2-1
TGTGCCAGTACCCCGAGCAGGGACAGGGGGCACAATGAGCAGTTCTTC
CASTPSRDRGHNEQFF
>-|few|TRBV2|TRBJ2-3
TGTGCCAGCACGGGGGCGGTACGCACAGATACGCAGTATTTT
CASTGAVRTDTQYF
>-|-|TRBV7-2|TRBJ2-7
TGTGCCAGCAGCTTAGTGCCAGGGGTGAACGAGCAGTACTTC
CASSLVPGVNEQYF